The present TCR beta chain was sequenced within a study of blood T cell repertoires in COVID-19. The wider study: Samples came from the United States, Italy and Spain, spanning acute and convalescent COVID-19. Nucleic acid was either cDNA or gDNA, and it came from T cells, B-cell-depleted T cells, or PBMCs.

In the source study's methods: Reference gene primer amplification gave estimated nucleated cell counts. Measured with immunoSEQ multiplex PCR; TCRdb has only the in-frame clones, and not every one. V and J calls and clone size are as listed in that table; D and trimming were resolved from the DNA. The sample shows tens of thousands of clones, 75% to 90% of them seen only once. V lost 10 bases, J lost 0 bases, and 9 bases lay in between. CDR1 is LNHDA and CDR2 is SQIVND in the germline V gene (reference sequence). The CDR3 has 12 amino acids. The TCR comes from a male donor with acute or convalescent COVID-19. Sequenced material: peripheral blood. The chain joins TRBV19 to TRBJ1-2; the D is unclear. The CDR3 bases are TGTGCCACCCGGTCGGCTAACTATGGCTACACCTTC. It encodes CATRSANYGYTF. Combining the CDR3 with reference TRBV19 and TRBJ1-2 gives the whole variable domain DGGITQSPKYLFRKEGQNVTLSCEQNLNHDAMYWYRQDPGQGLRLIYYSQIVNDFQKGDIAEGYSVSREKKESFPLTVTSAQKNPTAFYLCATRSANYGYTFGSGTRLTVV.